A single T cell receptor beta chain is shown here with its context. As yet, its antigen is unknown. Clones were read by immunoSEQ multiplex PCR, and TCRdb kept only the in-frame ones, dropping some. This sample has some 120,000 clones; around 90% occur once, and the top ten carry over 6.5%. V was shortened by 2 bases and J by 3 bases, with 6 bases between the two germline ends. Germline CDR1 reads LGHNA; CDR2 reads YSLEER. CDR3 length: 13 amino acids. The sample comes from a study of T cell responses to AZD1222 COVID-19 vaccine. Study observations and caveats: The donors showed a predominance of white British ancestry and of females, with possible underestimation of clonal diversity. Just a handful of AZD1222 recipients were seropositive at baseline.

The sequence derives from an adult in good health. The chain is built from TRBV4-3 and TRBJ2-3; D ambiguous. Sequenced here: peripheral blood, sampled on day 0 of AZD1222 vaccination. The CDR3 reads CASSQRATDTQYF. CDR3 sequence (DNA): TGCGCCAGCAGCCAAAGGGCGACAGATACGCAGTATTTT.